The next 31 T cell receptor beta chains were all read from a single sample in a study of cytotoxic CD8 clonotypes in ibrutinib-treated CLL. TCRdb keeps only in-frame clones here, not all; method: immunoSEQ multiplex PCR. The table lists about 160,000 clones, approximately 80% of them singletons. Sequencing used PBMCs, obtained after 24 months of ibrutinib treatment. These receptor sequences come from a human donor with chronic lymphocytic leukemia.

The V and J genes are TRBV7-2 and TRBJ1-4; TRBD1 might be the D (5 bases). Trimming cost V 4 bases and J 0 bases, with 12 bases left between them. The CDR3 contains 16 residues. Germline CDR1 reads SGHTA; CDR2 reads FQGNSA. DNA for the CDR3: TGTGCCAGCAGCTACCGCGGGGGAACAACTAATGAAAAACTGTTTTTT. This translates into CASSYRGGTTNEKLFF.

This chain links TRBV7-2 with TRBJ1-2; TRBD1 might be the D (5 bases). The CDR3 length is 15 residues. The germline CDR1 and CDR2 sequences are SGHTA and FQGNSA. V lost 1 base to trimming and J lost 5 bases, with 14 bases between them. This CDR3 reads CASSLEPGMGYGYTF. The CDR3 region has the DNA TGTGCCAGCAGCTTAGAGCCAGGGATGGGGTATGGCTACACCTTC.

This sequence joins TRBV6-5 and TRBJ1-2; TRBD1 aligns across 7 bases. The CDR3 has 12 residues. V was pared by 6 bases and J by 8 bases, with 6 bases of the junction left unmatched. Germline V gene sequence: CDR1 MNHEY, CDR2 SVGAGI. CDR3 sequence (DNA): TGTGCCAGCAGACAGGGGCAGCAAGGCTACACCTTC. Residues: CASRQGQQGYTF.

This chain connects TRBV18 to TRBJ1-2; D is undetermined. Per germline, CDR1 KGHSH and CDR2 LQKENI. There are 13 residues in the CDR3. V was shortened by 0 bases and J by 7 bases, with 9 bases between the two germline ends. The CDR3 sequence is CASSPPHVSGYTF. DNA for the CDR3: TGTGCCAGCTCACCACCGCATGTCTCTGGCTACACCTTC.

CDR3 DNA sequence: TGCGCCAGCACAGGGGGGGTCTACGAGCAGTACTTC. Translating it yields CASTGGVYEQYF. The rearrangement uses TRBV10-2 and TRBJ2-7; tentatively, D is TRBD1 or TRBD2 (7 bases each). V lost 7 bases, J lost 3 bases, and 10 bases lay in between. The CDR3 is 12 residues long. Germline-derived CDR1 and CDR2 are WSHSY and SAAADI.

V and J are TRBV5-4 and TRBJ1-2, with D unclear. Germline V lookup: CDR1 SGHNT, CDR2 YYREEE (reference sequence). The CDR3 spans 15 residues. V lost 0 bases to trimming and J lost 3 bases, with 12 bases between them. This chain's CDR3 is CASSLVGRGHYGYTF. The DNA of the CDR3 is TGTGCCAGCAGCTTGGTAGGGAGAGGTCACTATGGCTACACCTTC. Using reference TRBV5-4 and TRBJ1-2 for the parts outside the CDR3, the full variable domain is ETGVTQSPTHLIKTRGQQVTLRCSSQSGHNTVSWYQQALGQGPQFIFQYYREEENGRGNFPPRFSGLQFPNYSSELNVNALELDDSALYLCASSLVGRGHYGYTFGSGTRLTVV.

The chain uses TRBV2 and TRBJ1-1; D is ambiguous. There are 16 residues in the CDR3. CDR1 is SNHLY and CDR2 is FYNNEI in the germline V gene. V was trimmed by 3 bases and J by 1 base, leaving 15 bases between them. The CDR3 spells CASSETQSWGNTEAFF. In nucleotides, the CDR3 is TGTGCCAGCAGTGAGACCCAGAGTTGGGGGAACACTGAAGCTTTCTTT. The full variable domain, completed using reference TRBV2 and TRBJ1-1, is EPEVTQTPSHQVTQMGQEVILRCVPISNHLYFYWYRQILGQKVEFLVSFYNNEISEKSEIFDDQFSVERPDGSNFTLKIRSTKLEDSAMYFCASSETQSWGNTEAFFGQGTRLTVV.

The chain uses TRBV19 and TRBJ1-2; TRBD1 matches at 7 bases. V shed 0 bases, J shed 8 bases, and the junction held 18 bases outside the gene matches. There are 18 residues in the CDR3. Germline V gene sequence: CDR1 LNHDA, CDR2 SQIVND (reference sequence). CDR3 in amino acids: CASSIDLGEGARTRGYTF. The CDR3 DNA sequence: TGTGCCAGTAGTATAGATTTAGGTGAGGGGGCGCGAACAAGAGGCTACACCTTC.

V and J are TRBV6-5 and TRBJ1-2; 8 positions match TRBD1. V shed 2 bases and J 4 bases; nucleotides not matched to a gene: 6. CDR1 is MNHEY, CDR2 SVGAGI, per germline. This CDR3 region has 15 residues. Written as DNA, the CDR3 is TGTGCCAGCAGTTACCTCCCGGACAGGGCCTATGGCTACACCTTC. Protein sequence: CASSYLPDRAYGYTF.

The gene calls are TRBV2 and TRBJ2-2; 7 bases are a match to TRBD1. There are 13 residues in the CDR3. Germline CDR1 reads SNHLY; CDR2 reads FYNNEI. The V gene end was trimmed by 7 bases and the J gene end by 7 bases; junction bases not matched to a gene: 6. The CDR3 protein is CASIRQGVGELFF. In DNA, the CDR3 is TGTGCCAGCATTAGACAGGGCGTCGGGGAGCTGTTTTTT.

This chain uses TRBV19 with TRBJ1-1; TRBD1 matches at 8 bases. The CDR3 is made up of 15 amino acids. Germline CDR1 LNHDA, CDR2 SQIVND (reference sequence). J gave up 5 bases and V 7 bases, and 12 bases lay outside the gene matches. CDR3 sequence: CASIGQGRLATEAFF. Written as DNA, the CDR3 is TGTGCCAGTATTGGACAGGGAAGATTAGCGACTGAAGCTTTCTTT.

This chain uses TRBV29-1 with TRBJ2-1; D call uncertain. The CDR3 is 16 residues long. Germline lookup yields CDR1 SQVTM and CDR2 ANQGSEA. Trimming took 0 bases from V and 6 from J, leaving 18 bases between them. CDR3 sequence (DNA): TGCAGCGTTGAAGATGATTGGGGTAAACCCCCCAATGAGCAGTTCTTC. It codes for CSVEDDWGKPPNEQFF.

The chain uses TRBV7-9 and TRBJ1-2; D is unresolved. The CDR3 loop spans 15 amino acids. Germline V lookup: CDR1 SEHNR, CDR2 FQNEAQ (reference sequence). The ends were cut back, 6 bases at V and 5 bases at J, with 19 bases in the middle. The CDR3 spells CASSRRSGVGYGYTF. The CDR3 DNA is TGTGCCAGCAGTCGTCGATCCGGAGTTGGGTATGGCTACACCTTC.

The chain employs TRBV7-3 and TRBJ1-3; the D gene is possibly TRBD1 (5 bases). The germline V gene has CDR1 SGHTA and CDR2 FQGTGA. CDR3 size: 15 residues. The V and J ends lost 2 bases and 2 bases respectively, with 10 bases between them. The CDR3 nucleotides are TGTGCCAGCAGCTTAGGTCCAGGGACTGGAAACACCATATATTTT. This codes for CASSLGPGTGNTIYF.

The rearrangement links TRBV7-9 to TRBJ1-2, with D possibly TRBD1 on 5 matching bases. CDR1 and CDR2 (germline): SEHNR, FQNEAQ (reference sequence). This CDR3 comprises 13 residues. V was cut by 3 bases and J by 7 bases, with 12 bases left in between. CDR3 in DNA: TGTGCCAGCAGCTTGTGGCGGGACCGTGGCTACACCTTC. It specifies CASSLWRDRGYTF.

This clone was seen only a few times. The chain employs TRBV5-1 and TRBJ2-1; 7 bases are a match to TRBD2. In germline, CDR1 is SGHRS, CDR2 YFSETQ. The length of the CDR3 is 13 residues. Trimming cost V 5 bases and J 5 bases; bases outside gene matches: 4. The chain's CDR3 is CASRGGSHNEQFF. For the CDR3, the DNA is TGCGCCAGCAGGGGGGGGAGTCACAATGAGCAGTTCTTC. The whole variable domain, remainder taken from reference TRBV5-1 and TRBJ2-1, is KAGVTQTPRYLIKTRGQQVTLSCSPISGHRSVSWYQQTPGQGLQFLFEYFSETQRNKGNFPGRFSGRQFSNSRSEMNVSTLELGDSALYLCASRGGSHNEQFFGPGTRLTVL.

This clone came up a few times. The junction departs from the called germline gene at one end, perhaps through a read error. Other nucleotide sequences in the sample specify the same CDR3. The chain carries TRBV4-1 and TRBJ2-5; TRBD1 aligns across 7 bases. This CDR3 has 13 amino acids. From germline, CDR1 is MGHRA and CDR2 YSYEKL. This CDR3 reads CASSEDRVETQYF. For the CDR3, the DNA is TGTGCCAGCAGCGAAGACAGGGTTGAGACCCAGTACTTC.

The chain combines TRBV4-2 with TRBJ2-7; D is tentatively TRBD1 or TRBD2 (5 bases each). The CDR3 is 15 amino acids. Trimming took 0 bases from V and 2 from J, leaving 11 bases between them. CDR1 LGHNA and CDR2 YNFKEQ come from the germline V gene. This CDR3 is CASSQDRGEPYEQYF. The DNA of the CDR3 is TGTGCCAGCAGCCAAGATAGAGGGGAACCCTACGAGCAGTACTTC.

The V gene is TRBV5-1, the J gene TRBJ2-7; no reliable D call. The germline gives CDR1 SGHRS, CDR2 YFSETQ. Trimming cost V 4 bases and J 5 bases, with 19 bases left between them. The CDR3 spans 15 residues. The CDR3 region has the DNA TGCGCCAGCAGCCCCCAGACCTCCCCCGCAAACGAGCAGTACTTC. It is translated as CASSPQTSPANEQYF.

The rearrangement links TRBV6-5 to TRBJ2-2; D gene unclear. Trimming pared 2 bases from V and 0 bases from J, leaving 7 bases between. The germline CDR1 and CDR2 sequences are MNHEY and SVGAGI. This CDR3 is 15 amino acids long. In DNA, the CDR3 is TGTGCCAGCAGTTACGATCGGGCGAACACCGGGGAGCTGTTTTTT. This translates into CASSYDRANTGELFF.

The chain links TRBV7-7 to TRBJ2-7; 9 bases align to TRBD2. Germline CDR1 SSHAT, CDR2 FNYEAQ (reference sequence). V lost 5 bases and J lost 4; bases outside the gene matches: 27. CDR3 size: 21 residues. The CDR3: CASSAGVSGGTPPHNAYEQYF. The CDR3 region has the DNA TGTGCCAGCAGCGCCGGAGTAAGCGGGGGGACCCCCCCCCACAATGCATACGAGCAGTACTTC.

This chain links TRBV5-1 with TRBJ2-5; TRBD1 agrees at 8 bases. There are 15 residues in the CDR3. The V segment lost 4 bases and the J segment 2 bases; nucleotides outside the gene matches: 7. Germline CDR1 is SGHRS and CDR2 is YFSETQ. Here the CDR3 reads CASSRRQGSQETQYF. For the CDR3, the DNA is TGCGCCAGCAGCCGAAGACAGGGGAGTCAAGAGACCCAGTACTTC.

This clone was seen once. The rearrangement links TRBV27 to TRBJ2-3; the match to TRBD2 covers 7 bases. There are 16 residues in the CDR3. From germline, CDR1 is MNHEY and CDR2 SMNVEV (reference sequence). The junction had 14 bases not matched to a gene; V was cut back by 5 bases and J by 6 bases. The CDR3 protein is CASSPPGGEGEDTQYF. The CDR3 DNA sequence: TGTGCCAGCAGTCCCCCCGGTGGGGAGGGTGAGGATACGCAGTATTTT.

The V gene is TRBV28, the J gene TRBJ1-1; D gene uncertain. The CDR3 is 14 residues long. The V gene's germline CDR1 is MDHEN and CDR2 SYDVKM. V dropped 4 bases and J dropped 6 bases, with 15 bases sitting between them. This CDR3 reads CASSSDVEGPEAFF. Here the CDR3 DNA reads TGTGCCAGCAGTTCGGACGTGGAAGGGCCTGAAGCTTTCTTT.

The chain combines TRBV13 with TRBJ1-4, with 7 bases that match TRBD1. V dropped 6 bases and J dropped 8; count of bases not matched to a gene: 9. The germline V gene encodes CDR1 PRHDT and CDR2 FYEKMQ (reference sequence). There are 14 residues in the CDR3. The CDR3 DNA reads TGTGCCAGCAGTAAGGGGGCGCCCCAGGAAAAACTGTTTTTT. Translating it yields CASSKGAPQEKLFF.

This CDR3 is CASRRPGQEMRNEQFF. The CDR3 nucleotides are TGTGCCAGCAGGCGACCTGGACAGGAGATGCGCAATGAGCAGTTCTTC. V and J are TRBV7-8 and TRBJ2-1; 7 bases line up with TRBD1. Per germline, CDR1 SGHVS and CDR2 FQNEAQ. This CDR3 is built from 16 residues. V shed 6 bases and J 6 bases; nucleotides not matched to a gene: 14.

The chain is built from TRBV28 and TRBJ1-2; D call uncertain. The CDR3 is made up of 15 amino acids. The germline CDR1 and CDR2 sequences are MDHEN and SYDVKM. V lost 2 bases and J 5 bases, leaving 15 bases between the germline ends. The CDR3 loop is CASSLNGRAGYGYTF. In DNA, the CDR3 is TGTGCCAGCAGTTTAAATGGTAGGGCGGGGTATGGCTACACCTTC.

The V gene is TRBV9, the J gene TRBJ1-3, with D tentatively TRBD1 (5 bases). The germline V and J ends were trimmed by 4 bases and 0 bases, with 11 bases remaining between them. This CDR3 has 15 residues. From germline, CDR1 is SGDLS and CDR2 YYNGEE. The CDR3 nucleotides read TGTGCCAGCAGCCGACAGTTATACTCTGGAAACACCATATATTTT. The encoded protein is CASSRQLYSGNTIYF.

This clone was counted between two and nine times. This chain links TRBV5-4 with TRBJ1-2; 9 bases match TRBD1. The CDR3 has 12 amino acids. CDR1 and CDR2 from the germline V gene are SGHNT and YYREEE (reference sequence). V dropped 7 bases and J dropped 4; count of bases not matched to a gene: 2. For the CDR3, the DNA is TGTGCCAGCGGGGACAGGGCCTATGGCTACACCTTC. This translates into CASGDRAYGYTF.

J is TRBJ2-1 and V is TRBV28; 12 bases align to TRBD2. V dropped 3 bases and J dropped 0; count of bases not matched to a gene: 3. The germline V gene has CDR1 MDHEN and CDR2 SYDVKM. CDR3 size: 17 residues. CDR3 protein: CASSFLAGGSSYNEQFF. For the CDR3, the DNA is TGTGCCAGCAGTTTTCTAGCGGGAGGGAGCTCCTACAATGAGCAGTTCTTC.

The rearrangement uses TRBV10-3 and TRBJ1-1; maybe TRBD1 (6 bases). CDR1 is ENHRY, CDR2 SYGVKD, per germline. The CDR3 contains 17 residues. Trimming shortened V by 3 bases and J by 4 bases, and 21 bases separated the two germline ends. CDR3: CAISDGGRGSGGTEAFF. The CDR3 DNA sequence: TGTGCCATCAGTGACGGGGGGCGCGGTTCGGGTGGCACTGAAGCTTTCTTT.